One sample yielded the 25 T cell receptor beta chains listed below, sequenced in a study of blood T cell repertoires in COVID-19. The table came from immunoSEQ multiplex PCR; TCRdb's copy has only in-frame clones and leaves some out. The sample shows under 200,000 clones, around 82% of them seen only once. Source material: PBMCs or T cells enriched from blood (not recorded which). The origin of the receptors is an older woman with acute COVID-19.

In DNA form, the CDR3 reads TGCGCCAGCAGCTCGGGACTAGCGGTCACAGATACGCAGTATTTT. It specifies CASSSGLAVTDTQYF. The chain combines TRBV5-1 with TRBJ2-3; 11 nucleotides agree with TRBD2. Germline V gene data show CDR1 as SGHRS and CDR2 as YFSETQ. V trimming: 3 bases; J trimming: 2 bases; junction bases outside the gene matches: 2. The CDR3 totals 15 residues.

The rearrangement uses TRBV6-5 and TRBJ1-1; 9 nucleotides match TRBD1. This CDR3 has 14 amino acids. V was pared by 7 bases and J by 6 bases, with 9 bases of the junction left unmatched. Germline CDR1 is MNHEY and CDR2 is SVGAGI. For the CDR3, the DNA is TGTGCCAGCACGCACCGGGACAGGGTCGCTGAAGCTTTCTTT. Its protein is CASTHRDRVAEAFF.

The chain couples TRBV19 to TRBJ1-1; D is undetermined. V was shortened by 1 base and J by 10 bases, with 7 bases between the two germline ends. There are 11 residues in the CDR3. Germline CDR1 and CDR2: LNHDA and SQIVND (reference sequence). The CDR3 DNA follows: TGTGCCAGTAGTATAGGAGAAGCAGCTTTCTTT. Protein sequence: CASSIGEAAFF.

The CDR3, as DNA: TGTGCCAGCAGGTCAGGACTAGCGGGGTATACCGGGGAGCTGTTTTTT. Encoded protein: CASRSGLAGYTGELFF. The V gene is TRBV7-2, the J gene TRBJ2-2; 12 nucleotides align to TRBD2. Losses at the gene ends were 6 bases for V and 5 bases for J; bases not matched to a gene: 7. Germline values: CDR1 SGHTA, CDR2 FQGNSA. CDR3 size: 16 residues.

This sequence joins TRBV5-4 and TRBJ1-5; D is perhaps TRBD1 (5 bases). The germline gives CDR1 SGHNT, CDR2 YYREEE (reference sequence). V lost 4 bases to trimming and J lost 7 bases, with 18 bases between them. The CDR3 length is 15 residues. The CDR3 DNA sequence: TGTGCCAGCAGCCCGGGGGGAGGGGTGGAGCAGCCCCAGCATTTT. Protein product: CASSPGGGVEQPQHF.

The chain combines TRBV11-2 with TRBJ1-5, with a tentative D call TRBD1 (5 bases). This CDR3 contains 16 residues. Germline V CDR1 and CDR2: SGHAT, FQNNGV. V was shortened by 1 base and J by 9 bases, with 19 bases between the two germline ends. Here the CDR3 reads CASSLGVGGLLGPQHF. DNA for the CDR3: TGTGCCAGCAGCTTAGGGGTGGGGGGACTGCTAGGGCCCCAGCATTTT.

The CDR3 loop reads CASSLVGIAGKELFF. CDR3 nucleotide sequence: TGTGCCAGCAGCTTAGTTGGTATAGCGGGAAAGGAGCTGTTTTTT. V usage is TRBV7-2 and J usage is TRBJ2-2; TRBD2 matches at 8 bases. Per the germline V gene, CDR1 is SGHTA and CDR2 is FQGNSA. Trimming at V came to 1 base and at J to 10 bases, leaving 8 bases not matched to a gene. The CDR3 has 15 amino acids.

The gene calls are TRBV4-3 and TRBJ1-4; 9 nucleotides agree with TRBD1. The CDR3 spans 15 residues. V lost 2 bases, J lost 5 bases, and 3 bases stayed unmatched. From germline, CDR1 is LGHNA and CDR2 YSLEER. The CDR3 spells CASSQLGTGNEKLFF. In nucleotides, the CDR3 is TGCGCCAGCAGCCAACTCGGGACAGGGAATGAAAAACTGTTTTTT.

This clone has ten or more counts. The chain is built from TRBV3-1 (or the pseudogene TRBV3-2) and TRBJ2-3, with 8 bases matching TRBD1. The CDR3 has 12 amino acids. CDR1 LGHDT and CDR2 YNNKEL come from the germline V gene (reference sequence). The J segment lost 4 bases and the V segment lost 6 bases, leaving 0 bases of the junction unmatched. The chain's CDR3 is CASRQGADTQYF. CDR3 nucleotides: TGTGCCAGCAGACAGGGGGCAGATACGCAGTATTTT.

The chain recombines TRBV2 with TRBJ2-7; 10 nucleotides match TRBD2. From germline, CDR1 is SNHLY and CDR2 FYNNEI. With V trimmed by 9 bases and J by 1 base, 15 bases remained unmatched. CDR3 length: 17 residues. The CDR3, as DNA: TGTGCCAGTAAACGGACACGAGGACTAGCGGAGTCCTACGAGCAGTACTTC. This codes for CASKRTRGLAESYEQYF.

This clone was recorded a few times. The rearrangement links TRBV6-1 to TRBJ1-5; D uncertain. The CDR3 is 14 amino acids. Germline-derived CDR1 and CDR2 are MNHNS and SASEGT. V was pared by 0 bases and J by 3 bases, with 6 bases between. This chain's CDR3 is CASSEATVNQPQHF. The CDR3 DNA reads as TGTGCCAGCAGTGAAGCGACTGTCAATCAGCCCCAGCATTTT.

The rearrangement uses TRBV4-3 and TRBJ1-3; 7 bases agree with TRBD1. Looked up from germline, CDR1 is LGHNA and CDR2 is YSLEER. Unmatched junction bases numbered 0, after V lost 0 bases and J lost 4 bases. CDR3 length equals 14 residues. CDR3 residues: CASSQETGGNTIYF. In nucleotides, the CDR3 is TGCGCCAGCAGCCAAGAGACAGGGGGAAACACCATATATTTT.

A single count supports this clone. V gene TRBV9 combines with J gene TRBJ1-5; no clear D gene. V was cut by 0 bases and J by 2 bases, with 9 bases left in between. There are 15 residues in the CDR3. CDR1 and CDR2 from the germline V gene are SGDLS and YYNGEE. The CDR3 coding sequence is TGTGCCAGCAGCGTAGGAGGTGTTGGCAATCAGCCCCAGCATTTT. It yields the protein CASSVGGVGNQPQHF. Supplemented by reference TRBV9 and TRBJ1-5, the full variable domain reads DSGVTQTPKHLITATGQRVTLRCSPRSGDLSVYWYQQSLDQGLQFLIQYYNGEERAKGNILERFSAQQFPDLHSELNLSSLELGDSALYFCASSVGGVGNQPQHFGDGTRLSIL.

The chain carries TRBV6-2 or TRBV6-3 and TRBJ2-3; TRBD2 might be the D (5 bases). This CDR3 contains 18 residues. CDR1 is MNHEY and CDR2 is SVGEGT in the germline V gene. V was shortened by 0 bases and J by 6 bases, with 22 bases between the two germline ends. The CDR3 nucleotides read TGTGCCAGCAGTTACTCGAGTCGGGGTAAAGGGATCACGGATACGCAGTATTTT. It encodes CASSYSSRGKGITDTQYF.

The CDR3 sequence is CASSPTGSYEQYF. The DNA for the CDR3 is TGTGCCAGCAGCCCGACGGGTTCCTACGAGCAGTACTTC. The chain links TRBV7-9 to TRBJ2-7; D unclear. The CDR3 runs 13 residues. Germline lookup yields CDR1 SEHNR and CDR2 FQNEAQ (reference sequence). The germline V and J ends were trimmed by 5 bases and 1 base, with 9 bases remaining between them.

V is TRBV28 and J is TRBJ1-5; TRBD1 matches at 8 bases. Germline CDR1 is MDHEN and CDR2 is SYDVKM. V shed 7 bases and J 4 bases; nucleotides not matched to a gene: 6. The CDR3 covers 14 residues. As DNA, the CDR3 is TGTGCCAGCAAACCGGACAGGGTGAATCAGCCCCAGCATTTT. Its protein is CASKPDRVNQPQHF.

The V and J genes are TRBV3-1 (or the pseudogene TRBV3-2) and TRBJ1-2; 8 bases match TRBD1. CDR1 LGHDT and CDR2 YNNKEL come from the germline V gene (reference sequence). V dropped 1 base and J dropped 3; count of bases not matched to a gene: 4. The CDR3 loop spans 15 amino acids. This CDR3 is CASSQVPGGDYGYTF. CDR3 bases: TGTGCCAGCAGCCAAGTACCAGGGGGCGACTATGGCTACACCTTC.

The V gene is TRBV7-2, the J gene TRBJ2-1; D unclear. Germline assignment: CDR1 SGHTA and CDR2 FQGNSA. This CDR3 is 19 amino acids long. The germline V and J ends were trimmed by 1 base and 5 bases, with 24 bases remaining between them. CDR3 amino acids: CASSLGPLRARRRHNEQFF. CDR3 sequence (DNA): TGTGCCAGCAGCTTAGGGCCCCTCCGAGCCAGGCGTCGCCACAATGAGCAGTTCTTC.

This CDR3 is CASSSGGPGEQYV. The CDR3 nucleotides read TGTGCCAGCAGTTCGGGGGGGCCCGGCGAGCAGTACGTC. The chain joins TRBV6-2 or TRBV6-3 to TRBJ2-7; 8 bases agree with TRBD2. From germline, CDR1 is MNHEY and CDR2 SVGEGT. This CDR3 has 13 residues. J lost 6 bases, V lost 4 bases, and 5 bases had no gene match.

The V gene is TRBV28, the J gene TRBJ1-6, with D possibly TRBD1 on 6 matching bases. This CDR3 region has 15 residues. V was cut by 2 bases and J by 6 bases, with 11 bases left in between. CDR1 MDHEN and CDR2 SYDVKM come from the germline V gene. Written as DNA, the CDR3 is TGTGCCAGCAGTTTAACAACAGGGAGTAATTCACCCCTCCACTTT. Translating gives CASSLTTGSNSPLHF.

The CDR3 DNA sequence: TGTGCCAGCAGTGGTGGACCAGGTCCCAGGGTCTATGGCTACACCTTC. This encodes CASSGGPGPRVYGYTF. The J gene is TRBJ1-2, the V gene TRBV9, with D perhaps TRBD1 (5 bases). Germline V CDR1 and CDR2: SGDLS, YYNGEE. The V end lost 5 bases, the J end lost 4 bases, and 21 bases lay between the germline ends. The CDR3 runs to 16 residues.

V and J are TRBV29-1 and TRBJ1-6; tentatively, D is TRBD1 (6 bases). There are 14 residues in the CDR3. Germline lookup yields CDR1 SQVTM and CDR2 ANQGSEA. Trimming took 4 bases from V and 5 from J, leaving 12 bases between them. DNA of the CDR3: TGCAGCGTTGTCTTCGGGACACATAATTCACCCCTCCACTTT. Its protein product is CSVVFGTHNSPLHF.

V and J are TRBV5-1 and TRBJ1-2; 8 bases align to TRBD1. This CDR3 is 15 amino acids long. V trimming: 2 bases; J trimming: 5 bases; junction bases outside the gene matches: 8. Germline CDR1 and CDR2: SGHRS and YFSETQ. The CDR3 DNA follows: TGCGCCAGCAGCTTCTCCGGACAGGGAGAGTATGGCTACACCTTC. It yields the protein CASSFSGQGEYGYTF.

This chain uses TRBV24-1 with TRBJ1-5; D possibly corresponds to TRBD1 (6 bases). V lost 3 bases and J lost 0, with 11 bases in between. Germline V gives CDR1 KGHDR, CDR2 SFDVKD. The CDR3 totals 16 residues. CDR3 nucleotides: TGTGCCACCAGTGATCGGGGGGGCACTAGCAATCAGCCCCAGCATTTT. As protein: CATSDRGGTSNQPQHF.

The V and J genes are TRBV10-3 and TRBJ1-3, with 8 bases identical to TRBD1. With V trimmed by 3 bases and J by 4 bases, 5 bases remained unmatched. This CDR3 has 15 amino acids. Germline V gene sequence: CDR1 ENHRY, CDR2 SYGVKD. The CDR3 DNA reads TGTGCCATCAGTGATCAGGGGGCGCGAGGAAACACCATATATTTT. It encodes CAISDQGARGNTIYF.